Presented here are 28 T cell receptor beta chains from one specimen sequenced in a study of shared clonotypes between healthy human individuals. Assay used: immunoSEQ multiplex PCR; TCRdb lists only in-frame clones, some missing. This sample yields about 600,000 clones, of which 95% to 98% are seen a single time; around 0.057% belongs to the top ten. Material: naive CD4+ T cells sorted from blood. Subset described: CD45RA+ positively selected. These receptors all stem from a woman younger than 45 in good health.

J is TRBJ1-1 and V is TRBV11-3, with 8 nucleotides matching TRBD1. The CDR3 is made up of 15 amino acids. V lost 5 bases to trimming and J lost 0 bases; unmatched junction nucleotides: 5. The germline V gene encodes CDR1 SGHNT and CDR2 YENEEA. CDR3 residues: CASSPRTGMNTEAFF. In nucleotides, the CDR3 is TGTGCCAGCAGCCCCCGGACAGGGATGAACACTGAAGCTTTCTTT.

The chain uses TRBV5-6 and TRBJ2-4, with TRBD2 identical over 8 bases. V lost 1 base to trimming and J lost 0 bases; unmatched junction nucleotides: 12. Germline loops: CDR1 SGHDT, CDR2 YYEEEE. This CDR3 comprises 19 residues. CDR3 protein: CASSLTREATLLAKNIQYF. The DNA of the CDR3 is TGTGCCAGCAGCTTGACGCGGGAGGCCACATTACTAGCCAAAAACATTCAGTACTTC.

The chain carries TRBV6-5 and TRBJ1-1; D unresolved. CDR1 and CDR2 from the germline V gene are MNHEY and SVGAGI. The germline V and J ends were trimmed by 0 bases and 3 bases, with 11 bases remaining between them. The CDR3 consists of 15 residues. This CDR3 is CASSYSRVGDTEAFF. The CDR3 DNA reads TGTGCCAGCAGTTACTCGAGGGTTGGGGACACTGAAGCTTTCTTT.

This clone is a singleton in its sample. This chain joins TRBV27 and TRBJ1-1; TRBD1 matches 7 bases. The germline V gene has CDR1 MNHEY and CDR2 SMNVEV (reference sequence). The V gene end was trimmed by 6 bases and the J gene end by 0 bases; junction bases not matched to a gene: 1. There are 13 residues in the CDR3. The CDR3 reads CASRTGMNTEAFF. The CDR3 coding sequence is TGTGCCAGCAGGACAGGGATGAACACTGAAGCTTTCTTT.

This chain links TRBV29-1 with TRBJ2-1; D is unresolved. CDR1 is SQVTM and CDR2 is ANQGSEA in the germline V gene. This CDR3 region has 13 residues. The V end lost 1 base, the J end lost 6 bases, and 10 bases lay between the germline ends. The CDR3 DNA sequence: TGCAGCGTTGAAGTCGGTGATCGCAATGAGCAGTTCTTC. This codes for CSVEVGDRNEQFF.

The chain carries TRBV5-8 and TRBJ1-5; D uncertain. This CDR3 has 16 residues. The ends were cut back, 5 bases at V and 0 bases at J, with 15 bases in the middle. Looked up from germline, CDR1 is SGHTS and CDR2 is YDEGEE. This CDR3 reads CASRRVKDGSNQPQHF. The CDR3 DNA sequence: TGTGCCAGCAGACGGGTCAAAGACGGTAGCAATCAGCCCCAGCATTTT.

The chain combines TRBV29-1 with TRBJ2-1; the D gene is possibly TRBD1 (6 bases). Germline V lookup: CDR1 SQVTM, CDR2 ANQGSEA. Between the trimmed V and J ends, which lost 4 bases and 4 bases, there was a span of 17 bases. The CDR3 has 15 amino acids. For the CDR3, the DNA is TGCAGCGTTGGTGAATTGGTACAGGGATACAATGAGCAGTTCTTC. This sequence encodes CSVGELVQGYNEQFF.

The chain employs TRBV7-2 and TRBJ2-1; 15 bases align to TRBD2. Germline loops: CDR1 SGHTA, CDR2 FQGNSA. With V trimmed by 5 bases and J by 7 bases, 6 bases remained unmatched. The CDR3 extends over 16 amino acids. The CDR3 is CASSRHGTSGRNEQFF. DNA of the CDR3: TGTGCCAGCAGCCGCCACGGGACTAGCGGGAGGAATGAGCAGTTCTTC. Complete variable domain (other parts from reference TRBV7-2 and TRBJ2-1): GAGVSQSPSNKVTEKGKDVELRCDPISGHTALYWYRQSLGQGLEFLIYFQGNSAPDKSGLPSDRFSAERTGGSVSTLTIQRTQQEDSAVYLCASSRHGTSGRNEQFFGPGTRLTVL.

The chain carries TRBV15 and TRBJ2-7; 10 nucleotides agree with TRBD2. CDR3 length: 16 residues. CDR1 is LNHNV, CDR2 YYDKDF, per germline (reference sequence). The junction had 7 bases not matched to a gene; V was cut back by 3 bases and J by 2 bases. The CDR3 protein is CATSRALAGGTYEQYF. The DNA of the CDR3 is TGTGCCACCAGCAGGGCTTTAGCGGGAGGAACCTACGAGCAGTACTTC.

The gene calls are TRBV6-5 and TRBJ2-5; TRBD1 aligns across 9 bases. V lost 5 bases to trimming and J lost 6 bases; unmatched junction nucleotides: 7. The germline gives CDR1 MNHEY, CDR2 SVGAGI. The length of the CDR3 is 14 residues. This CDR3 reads CASSTNRGRKTQYF. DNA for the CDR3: TGTGCCAGCAGTACAAACAGGGGGCGAAAGACCCAGTACTTC.

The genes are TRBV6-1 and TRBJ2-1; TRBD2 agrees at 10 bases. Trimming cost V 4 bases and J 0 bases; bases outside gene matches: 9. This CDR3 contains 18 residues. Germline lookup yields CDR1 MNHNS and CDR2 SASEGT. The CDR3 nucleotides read TGTGCCAGCAGTGGATCCGGGACTAGCGAACTCTCCTACAATGAGCAGTTCTTC. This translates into CASSGSGTSELSYNEQFF.

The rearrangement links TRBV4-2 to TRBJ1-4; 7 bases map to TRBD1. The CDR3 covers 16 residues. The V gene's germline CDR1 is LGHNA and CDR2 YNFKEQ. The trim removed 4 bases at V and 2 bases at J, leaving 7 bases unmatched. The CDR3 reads CASSRHRDSTNEKLFF. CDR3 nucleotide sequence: TGTGCCAGCAGCCGCCACCGGGACAGTACTAATGAAAAACTGTTTTTT.

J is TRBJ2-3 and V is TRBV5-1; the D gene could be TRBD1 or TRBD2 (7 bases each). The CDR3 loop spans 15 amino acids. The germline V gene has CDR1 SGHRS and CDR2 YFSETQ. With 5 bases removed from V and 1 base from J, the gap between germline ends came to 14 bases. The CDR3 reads CASRGAGTGTDTQYF. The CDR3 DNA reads TGCGCCAGCAGAGGAGCGGGGACAGGCACAGATACGCAGTATTTT.

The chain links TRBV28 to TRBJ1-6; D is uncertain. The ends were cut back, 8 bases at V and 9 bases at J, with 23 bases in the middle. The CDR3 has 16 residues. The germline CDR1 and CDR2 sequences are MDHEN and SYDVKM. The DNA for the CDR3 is TGTGCCAGCCGTTGGGGTCCCTCGAGCCTTATTTCACCCCTCCACTTT. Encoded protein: CASRWGPSSLISPLHF.

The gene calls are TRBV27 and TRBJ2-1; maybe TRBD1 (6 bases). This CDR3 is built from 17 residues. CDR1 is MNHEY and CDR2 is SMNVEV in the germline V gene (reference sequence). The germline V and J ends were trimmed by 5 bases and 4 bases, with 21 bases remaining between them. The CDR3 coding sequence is TGTGCCAGCAGTCGTCCTCGTGGGGGCGCGAAATACAATGAGCAGTTCTTC. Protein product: CASSRPRGGAKYNEQFF.

The CDR3 is CASSLAGLYYEQYF. The CDR3, as DNA: TGTGCCAGCAGTTTGGCCGGGCTTTACTACGAGCAGTACTTC. This sequence joins TRBV28 and TRBJ2-7; D remains ambiguous. This CDR3 spans 14 amino acids. From germline, CDR1 is MDHEN and CDR2 SYDVKM. V shed 3 bases and J shed 3 bases, with 12 bases lying between them.

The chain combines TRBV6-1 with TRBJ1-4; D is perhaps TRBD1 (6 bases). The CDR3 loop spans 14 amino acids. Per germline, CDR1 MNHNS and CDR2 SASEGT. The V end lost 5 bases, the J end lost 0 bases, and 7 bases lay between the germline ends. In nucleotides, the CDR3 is TGTGCCAGCAGTTCAGGGGCAACTAATGAAAAACTGTTTTTT. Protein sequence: CASSSGATNEKLFF.

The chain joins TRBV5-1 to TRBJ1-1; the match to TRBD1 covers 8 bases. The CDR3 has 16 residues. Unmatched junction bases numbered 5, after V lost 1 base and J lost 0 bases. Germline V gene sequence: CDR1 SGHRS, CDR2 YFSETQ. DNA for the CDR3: TGCGCCAGCAGCTTGAGGGCGACAGGGGTGAACACTGAAGCTTTCTTT. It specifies CASSLRATGVNTEAFF.

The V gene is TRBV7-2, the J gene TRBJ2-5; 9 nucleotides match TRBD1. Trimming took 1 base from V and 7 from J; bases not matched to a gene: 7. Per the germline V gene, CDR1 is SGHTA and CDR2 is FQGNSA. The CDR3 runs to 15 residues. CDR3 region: CASSLGGTGRVTQYF. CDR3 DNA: TGTGCCAGCAGCTTAGGGGGGACAGGGAGAGTGACCCAGTACTTC.

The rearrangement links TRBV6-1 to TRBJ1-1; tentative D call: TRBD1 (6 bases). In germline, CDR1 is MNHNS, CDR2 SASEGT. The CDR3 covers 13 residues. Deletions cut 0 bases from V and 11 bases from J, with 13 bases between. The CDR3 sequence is CASSEAKDRLAFF. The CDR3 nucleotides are TGTGCCAGCAGTGAAGCGAAGGACAGACTTGCTTTCTTT.

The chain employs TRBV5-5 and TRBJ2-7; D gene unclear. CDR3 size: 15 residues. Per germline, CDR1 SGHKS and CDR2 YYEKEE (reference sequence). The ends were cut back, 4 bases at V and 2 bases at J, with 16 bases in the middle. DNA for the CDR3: TGTGCCAGCAGCCAAAACAGCATAAGAACCTACGAGCAGTACTTC. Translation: CASSQNSIRTYEQYF.

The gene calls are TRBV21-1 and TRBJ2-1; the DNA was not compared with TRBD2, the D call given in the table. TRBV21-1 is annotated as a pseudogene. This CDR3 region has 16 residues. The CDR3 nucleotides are TGTGCCAGCAGTACCGGGGCCAGCGGGGTCACCGATGAGCAGTTCTTC. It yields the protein CASSTGASGVTDEQFF.

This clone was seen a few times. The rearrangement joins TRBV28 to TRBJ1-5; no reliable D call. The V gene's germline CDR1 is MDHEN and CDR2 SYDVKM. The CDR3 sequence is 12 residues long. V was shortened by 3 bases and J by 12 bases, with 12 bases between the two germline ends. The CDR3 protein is CASSFSARVQHF. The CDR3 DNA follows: TGTGCCAGCAGTTTTTCGGCCCGGGTCCAGCATTTT.

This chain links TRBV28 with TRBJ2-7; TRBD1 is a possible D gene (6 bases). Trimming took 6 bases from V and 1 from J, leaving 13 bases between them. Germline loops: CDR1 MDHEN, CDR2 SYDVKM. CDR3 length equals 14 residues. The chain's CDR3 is CASRKWTESYEQYF. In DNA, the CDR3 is TGTGCCAGCAGAAAATGGACAGAGTCCTACGAGCAGTACTTC.

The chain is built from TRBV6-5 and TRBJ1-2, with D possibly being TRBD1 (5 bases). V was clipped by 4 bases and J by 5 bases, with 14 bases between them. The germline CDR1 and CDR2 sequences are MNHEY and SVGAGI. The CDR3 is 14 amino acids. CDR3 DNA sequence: TGTGCCAGCAGTTCGACAGCTAAGCCGTATGGCTACACCTTC. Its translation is CASSSTAKPYGYTF.

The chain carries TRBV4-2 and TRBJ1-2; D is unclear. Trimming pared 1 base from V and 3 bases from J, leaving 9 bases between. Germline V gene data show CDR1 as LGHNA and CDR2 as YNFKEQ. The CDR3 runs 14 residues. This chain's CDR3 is CASSQVNPDYGYTF. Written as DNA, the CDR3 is TGTGCCAGCAGCCAAGTTAACCCGGACTATGGCTACACCTTC.

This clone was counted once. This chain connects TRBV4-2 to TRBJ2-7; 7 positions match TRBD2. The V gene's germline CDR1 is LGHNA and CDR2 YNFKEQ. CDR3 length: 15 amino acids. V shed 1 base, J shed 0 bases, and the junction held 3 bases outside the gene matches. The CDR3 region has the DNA TGTGCCAGCAGCCAAGCTGGCGGGAGCTCCTACGAGCAGTACTTC. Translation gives CASSQAGGSSYEQYF.

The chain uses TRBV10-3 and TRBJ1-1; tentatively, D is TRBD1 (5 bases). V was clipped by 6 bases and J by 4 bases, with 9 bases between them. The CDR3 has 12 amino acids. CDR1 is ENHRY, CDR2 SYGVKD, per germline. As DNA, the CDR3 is TGTGCCATCAGGGGGGAAGGCACTGAAGCTTTCTTT. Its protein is CAIRGEGTEAFF.